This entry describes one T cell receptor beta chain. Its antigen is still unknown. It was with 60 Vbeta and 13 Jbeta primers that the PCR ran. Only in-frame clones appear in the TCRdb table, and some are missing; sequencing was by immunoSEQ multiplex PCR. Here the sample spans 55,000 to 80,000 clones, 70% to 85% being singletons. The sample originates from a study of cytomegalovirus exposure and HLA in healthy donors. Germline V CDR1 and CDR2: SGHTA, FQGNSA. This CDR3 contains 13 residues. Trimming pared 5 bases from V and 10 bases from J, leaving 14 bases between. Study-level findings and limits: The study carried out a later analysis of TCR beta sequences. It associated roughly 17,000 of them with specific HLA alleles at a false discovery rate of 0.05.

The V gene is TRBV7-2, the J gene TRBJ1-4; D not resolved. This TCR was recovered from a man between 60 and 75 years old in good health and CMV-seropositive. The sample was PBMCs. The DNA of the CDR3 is TGTGCCAGCAGCATTGAAGTGGAGGGAAAACTGTTTTTT. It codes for CASSIEVEGKLFF.